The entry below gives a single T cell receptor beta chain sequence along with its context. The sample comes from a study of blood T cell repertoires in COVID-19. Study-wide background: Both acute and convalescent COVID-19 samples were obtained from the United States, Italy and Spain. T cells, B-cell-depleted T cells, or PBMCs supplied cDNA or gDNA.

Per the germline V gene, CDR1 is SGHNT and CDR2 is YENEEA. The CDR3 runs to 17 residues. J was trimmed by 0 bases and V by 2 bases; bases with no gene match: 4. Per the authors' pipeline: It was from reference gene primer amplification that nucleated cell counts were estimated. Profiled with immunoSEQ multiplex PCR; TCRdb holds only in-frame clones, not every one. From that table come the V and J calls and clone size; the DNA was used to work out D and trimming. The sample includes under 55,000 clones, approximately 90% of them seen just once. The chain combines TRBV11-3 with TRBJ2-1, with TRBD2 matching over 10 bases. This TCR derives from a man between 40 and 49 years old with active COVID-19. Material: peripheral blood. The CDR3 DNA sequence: TGTGCCAGCAGCTTATCCGCTAGCGGGAGCTCCTACAATGAGCAGTTCTTC. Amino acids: CASSLSASGSSYNEQFF. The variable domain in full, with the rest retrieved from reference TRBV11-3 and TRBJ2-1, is EAGVVQSPRYKIIEKKQPVAFWCNPISGHNTLYWYLQNLGQGPELLIRYENEEAVDDSQLPKDRFSAERLKGVDSTLKIQPAELGDSAVYLCASSLSASGSSYNEQFFGPGTRLTVL.